The sequence of this T cell receptor (beta chain) was determined in a study of blood T cells in healthy people across ages. This CDR3 region has 15 residues. This clonotype was counted between two and nine times. Using a J-beta primer mix together with a sample-barcoded 5' primer, a second PCR was run for 7 to 11 cycles. TCRdb reprocessed the 5' RACE reads via MiXCR and lists one record per CDR3 protein. The table shows approximately 1,100,000 distinct CDR3 sequences, with over 35% occurring only once. This TCR was recovered from a woman aged 55 to 70 in good health. The rearrangement links TRBV21-1 to TRBJ2-4. TRBV21-1 is shown as a pseudogene. The sample taken for sequencing was blood. Here the CDR3 DNA reads TGTGCCAGCAGCAAAGCGGGGTGGGCCAAAAACATTCAGTACTTC. Its protein product is CASSKAGWAKNIQYF.